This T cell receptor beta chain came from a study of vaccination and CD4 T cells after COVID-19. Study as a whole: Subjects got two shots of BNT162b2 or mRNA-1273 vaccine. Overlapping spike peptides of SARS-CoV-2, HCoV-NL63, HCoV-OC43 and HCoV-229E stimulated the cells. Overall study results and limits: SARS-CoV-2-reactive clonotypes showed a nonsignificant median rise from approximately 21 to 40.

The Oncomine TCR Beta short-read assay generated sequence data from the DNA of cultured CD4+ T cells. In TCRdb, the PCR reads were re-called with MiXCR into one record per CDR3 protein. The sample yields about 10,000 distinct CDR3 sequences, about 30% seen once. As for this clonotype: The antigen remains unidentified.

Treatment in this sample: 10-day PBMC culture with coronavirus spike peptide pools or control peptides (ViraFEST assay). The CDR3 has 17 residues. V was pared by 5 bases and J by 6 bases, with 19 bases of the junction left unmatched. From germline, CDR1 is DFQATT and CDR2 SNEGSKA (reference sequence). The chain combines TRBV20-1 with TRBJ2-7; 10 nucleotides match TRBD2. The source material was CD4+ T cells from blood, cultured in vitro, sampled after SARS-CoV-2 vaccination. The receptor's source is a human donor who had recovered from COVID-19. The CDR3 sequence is CSALGPLRASGSSEQYF. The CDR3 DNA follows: TGCAGTGCTCTTGGGCCCTTGCGCGCTAGCGGGAGTAGCGAGCAGTACTTC.